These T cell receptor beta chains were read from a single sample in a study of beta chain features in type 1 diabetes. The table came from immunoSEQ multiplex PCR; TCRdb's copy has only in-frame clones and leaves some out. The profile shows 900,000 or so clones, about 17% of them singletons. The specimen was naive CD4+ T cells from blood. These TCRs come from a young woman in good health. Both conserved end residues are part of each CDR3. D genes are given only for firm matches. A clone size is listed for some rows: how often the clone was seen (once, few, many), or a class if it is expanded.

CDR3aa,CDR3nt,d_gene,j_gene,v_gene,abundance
CANGKAGGGEQFF,TGTGCCAACGGTAAAGCGGGAGGGGGTGAGCAGTTCTTC,TRBD2,TRBJ2-1,TRBV10-3,few
CASSEASGGMDTQYF,TGTGCCAGCAGTGAAGCTAGCGGGGGGATGGATACGCAGTATTTT,TRBD2,TRBJ2-3,TRBV2,NA
CASSSSRDSYNEQFF,TGTGCCAGCAGCTCAAGCCGGGACTCCTACAATGAGCAGTTCTTC,NA,TRBJ2-1,TRBV9,few
CASSSQDWGNEQFF,TGTGCCAGCAGCTCCCAAGACTGGGGCAATGAGCAGTTCTTC,NA,TRBJ2-1,TRBV7-2,NA
CAISLKEDTQYF,TGTGCCATCAGTTTAAAAGAAGATACGCAGTATTTT,NA,TRBJ2-3,TRBV10-3,NA
CASSEPSRQGYTEAFF,TGTGCCAGCAGCGAACCAAGTAGACAGGGGTACACTGAAGCTTTCTTT,TRBD1,TRBJ1-1,TRBV9,NA
CASSATLREQYF,TGTGCCAGCAGCGCGACCTTGCGCGAGCAGTACTTC,NA,TRBJ2-7,TRBV7-2,NA
CASSWDRGQETQYF,TGTGCCAGCAGCTGGGACAGGGGGCAGGAGACCCAGTACTTC,TRBD1,TRBJ2-5,TRBV7-2,NA
CAIRMGLEAVYEQFF,TGTGCCATCAGGATGGGACTAGAGGCGGTCTATGAGCAGTTCTTC,TRBD2,TRBJ2-1,TRBV10-3,few
CASSPDRGQSSYEQYF,TGTGCCAGCTCACCGGACAGGGGTCAAAGCTCCTACGAGCAGTACTTC,TRBD1,TRBJ2-7,TRBV18,few
CASSRIGQEETQYF,TGCGCCAGCAGCCGCATTGGACAAGAAGAGACCCAGTACTTC,NA,TRBJ2-5,TRBV4-1,few
CASRRQQYGYTF,TGTGCCAGCAGACGACAGCAGTATGGCTACACCTTC,NA,TRBJ1-2,TRBV5-6,NA
CASSHQRGTDTQYF,TGCGCCAGCAGCCACCAACGGGGCACAGATACGCAGTATTTT,NA,TRBJ2-3,TRBV4-3,NA
CASSLLAGGYEQYF,TGTGCCAGCAGCTTACTAGCGGGAGGCTACGAGCAGTACTTC,TRBD2,TRBJ2-7,TRBV13,few
CATSRDNRLGTSGSSSYNEQFF,TGTGCCACCAGCAGAGATAATAGACTCGGGACTAGCGGATCGAGCTCCTACAATGAGCAGTTCTTC,TRBD2,TRBJ2-1,TRBV15,NA
CASSASGSFYNEQFF,TGTGCCAGCAGCGCTAGCGGGAGCTTCTACAATGAGCAGTTCTTC,TRBD2,TRBJ2-1,TRBV5-6,NA
CASSQPGRGYEQYF,TGTGCCAGCAGCCAACCCGGGAGGGGCTACGAGCAGTACTTC,TRBD2,TRBJ2-7,TRBV27,NA
CASSLLARTYEQYF,TGTGCCAGCAGCCTGCTAGCGAGGACTTACGAGCAGTACTTC,NA,TRBJ2-7,TRBV11-2,few
CATSLEQGVYEQYF,TGTGCCACCAGCCTAGAACAGGGGGTTTACGAGCAGTACTTC,TRBD1,TRBJ2-7,TRBV10-3,NA
CASSQEAPNTRAETYEQYF,TGTGCCAGCAGCCAAGAAGCCCCTAATACTAGGGCGGAAACCTACGAGCAGTACTTC,NA,TRBJ2-7,TRBV4-2,few